This T cell receptor (beta chain) was obtained from a study of beta chain features in type 1 diabetes. Sequencing targeted expressed TCRB transcripts, as all isolated RNA had been reverse transcribed. For naive, central memory and regulatory T cell samples, reads averaged about 3.7 million. Only in-frame clones appear in the TCRdb table, and some are missing; sequencing was by immunoSEQ multiplex PCR. The sample lists some 330,000 clones, around 12% occurring once. Germline values: CDR1 MNHEY, CDR2 SVGAGI. With V trimmed by 8 bases and J by 2 bases, 2 bases remained unmatched. There are 12 residues in the CDR3. This clone has only a few counts. Its antigen is not known. Points from the study as a whole: Type 1 diabetes patients had moderately but significantly shorter TCRB CDR3s in all four CD4+ subsets.

V and J are TRBV6-5 and TRBJ2-7, with 8 bases matching TRBD2. The source material was naive CD4+ T cells from blood. The TCR comes from a woman under 30 with type 1 diabetes. The CDR3 here is CASPAGAYEQYF. CDR3 nucleotides: TGTGCCAGCCCAGCGGGGGCCTACGAGCAGTACTTC.